The 21 T cell receptor beta chains listed next were all sequenced from one sample in a study of human T cells and chemical hapten exposure (dated by TCRdb to the early 2020s). Libraries were constructed by RACE. TCRdb lists the instrument as NextSeq 500. TCRdb reran the public reads through fastp at Q25 and MiXCR, keeping productive beta chains. Here each entry gathers all rows of one CDR3 protein and keeps the most common genes and DNA. The sample table records some 42,000 distinct CDR3 sequences; 8.9% of these occur just once. 15% of the sample is taken by the ten largest. According to the study, the label for this sample's time point signals: patch test 2, 6 weeks after DPC sensitization. In the paper's terms, the treatment or condition label means: therapeutic diphenylcyclopropenone sensitization with weekly scalp DPC. The starting material was whole blood, obtained in connection with sensitization to the hapten diphenylcyclopropenone (DPC). The source is a middle-aged woman with alopecia areata. Some clones in this sample may be carry-over from other donors' samples.

This clonotype was counted between two and nine times. The V gene is TRBV2, the J gene TRBJ2-7, with D possibly matching TRBD1 (6 bases). V lost 8 bases and J lost 1, with 12 bases in between. The CDR3 spans 13 residues. CDR1 and CDR2 from the germline V gene are SNHLY and FYNNEI. CDR3 protein: CASRQVGSYEQYF. The CDR3 bases are TGTGCCAGCCGACAGGTGGGGTCCTACGAGCAGTACTTC.

This clonotype was seen at least ten times. V is TRBV14 and J is TRBJ1-1; no clear D. V gave up 5 bases and J gave up 6 bases, with 10 bases separating them. This CDR3 has 12 amino acids. CDR1 is SGHDN, CDR2 FVKESK, per germline. As DNA, the CDR3 is TGTGCCAGCAGCTTAGGGTTATCTGAAGCTTTCTTT. This codes for CASSLGLSEAFF.

At least ten counts were recorded for this clonotype. V is TRBV12-3 or TRBV12-4 and J is TRBJ1-5, with 8 bases lining up with TRBD1. Losses at the gene ends were 5 bases for V and 5 bases for J; bases not matched to a gene: 5. CDR3 length: 14 amino acids. The CDR3 nucleotides read TGTGCCAGCAGTCCAGGACAGGGTCATCAGCCCCAGCATTTT. Its translation is CASSPGQGHQPQHF.

This clonotype was seen many times. The CDR3 sequence: CASSLEVASAKNIQYF. As DNA, the CDR3 is TGTGCCAGCAGCTTAGAGGTGGCCTCTGCCAAAAACATTCAGTACTTC. This sequence joins TRBV11-1 and TRBJ2-4, with D uncertain. CDR1 SGHAT and CDR2 FQDESV come from the germline V gene (reference sequence). The CDR3 is 16 amino acids. V dropped 1 base and J dropped 1 base, with 11 bases sitting between them.

This clonotype showed up many times. The rearrangement uses TRBV7-2 and TRBJ2-7; D is unresolved. Trimming took off 5 bases at V and 4 bases at J, with 12 bases between the two ends. There are 13 residues in the CDR3. Germline CDR1 SGHTA, CDR2 FQGNSA. The CDR3 sequence is CASSLPIRYEQYF. CDR3 nucleotide sequence: TGTGCCAGCAGCCTCCCCATACGTTACGAGCAGTACTTC.

At least ten counts were recorded for this clonotype. V and J are TRBV18 and TRBJ1-5; a possible D gene is TRBD1 (6 bases). Germline CDR1 KGHSH, CDR2 LQKENI. V was cut by 6 bases and J by 0 bases, with 15 bases left in between. This CDR3 spans 16 amino acids. CDR3 loop: CASSPAGGRSNQPQHF. For the CDR3, the DNA is TGTGCCAGCTCGCCCGCGGGGGGCCGTAGCAATCAGCCCCAGCATTTT.

Concerning this clonotype itself: A much larger clone sits a single nucleotide away, making a read error possible. The chain joins TRBV27 to TRBJ2-5; no clear D gene. The CDR3 covers 13 residues. CDR1 is MNHEY, CDR2 SMNVEV, per germline (reference sequence). The CDR3 DNA is TGTGCCAACAGTTTAACGGTTCAAGAGACCCAGTACTTC. Its protein product is CANSLTVQETQYF.

The V gene is TRBV28, the J gene TRBJ1-1, with TRBD1 identical over 8 bases. Germline trimming cut 4 bases from V and 5 bases from J; bases unmatched to any gene: 6. The germline gives CDR1 MDHEN, CDR2 SYDVKM. The CDR3 is 14 residues long. CDR3 in amino acids: CASSSGQGWTEAFF. For the CDR3, the DNA is TGTGCCAGCAGTTCCGGACAGGGTTGGACTGAAGCTTTCTTT.

The chain couples TRBV7-9 to TRBJ1-6, with 7 nucleotides matching TRBD1. The CDR3 is 14 residues long. Trimming took 5 bases from V and 9 from J; bases not matched to a gene: 7. Germline V CDR1 and CDR2: SEHNR, FQNEAQ (reference sequence). As DNA, the CDR3 is TGTGCCAGCAGCCGACAGGGAAAAGGTTCACCCCTCCACTTT. This encodes CASSRQGKGSPLHF. The complete variable domain, with remaining parts taken from reference TRBV7-9 and TRBJ1-6, reads DTGVSQNPRHKITKRGQNVTFRCDPISEHNRLYWYRQTLGQGPEFLTYFQNEAQLEKSRLLSDRFSAERPKGSFSTLEIQRTEQGDSAMYLCASSRQGKGSPLHFGNGTRLTVT.

This clonotype was seen many times. The chain is built from TRBV5-5 and TRBJ2-7; TRBD1 agrees at 7 bases. CDR1 and CDR2 (germline): SGHKS, YYEKEE (reference sequence). V trimming: 4 bases; J trimming: 3 bases; junction bases outside the gene matches: 7. The CDR3 has 14 residues. The CDR3 coding sequence is TGTGCCAGCAGCCCCGGGACAGAGAACTACGAGCAGTACTTC. It specifies CASSPGTENYEQYF. The variable domain in full, completed from reference TRBV5-5 and TRBJ2-7, reads DAGVTQSPTHLIKTRGQQVTLRCSPISGHKSVSWYQQVLGQGPQFIFQYYEKEERGRGNFPDRFSARQFPNYSSELNVNALLLGDSALYLCASSPGTENYEQYFGPGTRLTVT.

In its sample, this clonotype was seen a few times. The V and J genes are TRBV24-1 and TRBJ2-5, with D possibly called TRBD1 or TRBD2 (6 bases each). The CDR3 extends over 15 amino acids. Trimming removed 5 bases at V and 2 bases at J, with 14 bases between. Germline-derived CDR1 and CDR2 are KGHDR and SFDVKD. The CDR3 coding sequence is TGTGCCACCAGTGTAACGGGGGCGCGGCAAGAGACCCAGTACTTC. Its translation is CATSVTGARQETQYF.

This clonotype was recorded many times. The chain is built from TRBV7-2 and TRBJ2-7, with no clear D. The CDR3 loop spans 12 amino acids. Between the trimmed V and J ends, which lost 4 bases and 2 bases, there was a span of 6 bases. Germline CDR1 SGHTA, CDR2 FQGNSA. The CDR3, as DNA: TGTGCCAGCAGCTCCCAGACCTACGAGCAGTACTTC. Protein product: CASSSQTYEQYF.

This clonotype has at least ten counts. The V and J genes are TRBV12-3 or TRBV12-4 and TRBJ2-3; D is undetermined. V lost 6 bases to trimming and J lost 0 bases, with 4 bases between them. CDR3 length: 12 residues. The CDR3 region is CASRTSTDTQYF. In nucleotides, the CDR3 is TGTGCCAGCAGGACCAGCACAGATACGCAGTATTTT.

This clonotype was detected ten times or more. V and J are TRBV4-2 and TRBJ1-1; TRBD1 agrees at 9 bases. The CDR3 is 16 residues long. V was clipped by 3 bases and J by 6 bases; unmatched bases: 11. Per the germline V gene, CDR1 is LGHNA and CDR2 is YNFKEQ. CDR3 in amino acids: CASSQRTGASVAEAFF. In DNA, the CDR3 is TGTGCCAGCAGCCAGAGGACAGGGGCGAGTGTTGCTGAAGCTTTCTTT.

This clonotype was detected only a few times. One base away lies a much larger clone, so this may be a sequencing read error. The V gene is TRBV27, the J gene TRBJ1-1; D is perhaps TRBD1 (6 bases). Germline assignment: CDR1 MNHEY and CDR2 SMNVEV (reference sequence). The V end lost 5 bases, the J end lost 4 bases, and 11 bases lay between the germline ends. The CDR3 covers 13 residues. This CDR3 reads CASSLHRVTEAFF. As DNA, the CDR3 is TGTGCCAGCAGTCTCCACAGGGTCACTGAAGCTTTCTTT.

Ten or more counts support this clonotype. J is TRBJ1-6 and V is TRBV7-2; D possibly corresponds to TRBD1 (5 bases). This CDR3 contains 14 residues. Between the trimmed V and J ends, which lost 6 bases and 7 bases, there was a span of 13 bases. The germline V gene has CDR1 SGHTA and CDR2 FQGNSA. The CDR3 region has the DNA TGTGCCAGCAGGTCGGGGGGTTCAAATTCACCCCTCCACTTT. This translates into CASRSGGSNSPLHF.

This clonotype was seen ten or more times. This sequence joins TRBV20-1 and TRBJ2-3; 8 nucleotides agree with TRBD1. The CDR3 is 16 amino acids. With V trimmed by 4 bases and J by 1 base, 10 bases remained unmatched. Germline CDR1 DFQATT, CDR2 SNEGSKA (reference sequence). CDR3 protein: CSATGIKGQGTDTQYF. For the CDR3, the DNA is TGCAGTGCTACAGGGATTAAGGGACAGGGCACAGATACGCAGTATTTT.

This clonotype was counted ten times or more. The V call is TRBV20-1, the J call TRBJ1-5; no clear D. The CDR3 consists of 14 residues. Germline V gene sequence: CDR1 DFQATT, CDR2 SNEGSKA (reference sequence). Trimming stripped 6 bases from V and 0 bases from J, with 12 bases between. This CDR3 reads CSAAGPSSNQPQHF. In nucleotides, the CDR3 is TGCAGTGCGGCTGGACCCAGTAGCAATCAGCCCCAGCATTTT.

In this sample, this clonotype turned up many times. The V call is TRBV9, the J call TRBJ2-3, with unresolved D. V lost 3 bases, J lost 1 base, and 12 bases lay in between. CDR3 length equals 15 residues. The germline CDR1 and CDR2 sequences are SGDLS and YYNGEE. As DNA, the CDR3 is TGTGCCAGCAGCGCCAAGTCTTGGGGCACAGATACGCAGTATTTT. Its translation is CASSAKSWGTDTQYF. The full variable domain, completed using reference TRBV9 and TRBJ2-3, is DSGVTQTPKHLITATGQRVTLRCSPRSGDLSVYWYQQSLDQGLQFLIQYYNGEERAKGNILERFSAQQFPDLHSELNLSSLELGDSALYFCASSAKSWGTDTQYFGPGTRLTVL.

This clonotype was recorded many times. The V call is TRBV21-1, the J call TRBJ1-5; the table names TRBD1, a call not compared with the DNA. TRBV21-1 is given as a pseudogene. The CDR3 is 13 amino acids. In DNA form, the CDR3 reads TGTGCCAGCAGCAAGGACAGGAATCAGCCCCAGCATTTT. Residues: CASSKDRNQPQHF.

This clonotype showed up many times. This chain links TRBV2 with TRBJ2-3; D uncertain. The V end lost 7 bases, the J end lost 6 bases, and 14 bases lay between the germline ends. CDR3 length: 13 residues. Germline loops: CDR1 SNHLY, CDR2 FYNNEI. Here the CDR3 reads CASKRVASDTQYF. The CDR3 bases are TGTGCCAGCAAGCGAGTGGCCTCGGATACGCAGTATTTT.